Below, 10 T cell receptor beta chains from the same sample are listed, as sequenced in a study of blood T cell repertoires in COVID-19. The assay was immunoSEQ multiplex PCR, and TCRdb's table has in-frame clones only and misses some. Of 400,000 to 450,000 clones listed, 86% were seen once; the top ten hold more than 1.4%. Sequencing was performed on peripheral blood. These receptors originate from a woman under 40 with active or convalescent COVID-19.

Only a few counts were recorded for this clone. The chain uses TRBV1 and TRBJ2-1; the D call TRBD1 from the table was never checked on the DNA. TRBV1 is noted as a pseudogene. The CDR3 totals 16 residues. This CDR3 reads CTSSIWTGSSYNEQFF. DNA for the CDR3: TGCACCAGCAGCATTTGGACAGGCAGCTCCTACAATGAGCAGTTCTTC.

The rearrangement joins TRBV18 to TRBJ2-3; D might be TRBD1 (6 bases). The CDR3 runs to 15 residues. V lost 3 bases and J lost 0, with 10 bases in between. Per germline, CDR1 KGHSH and CDR2 LQKENI. This chain's CDR3 is CASSPNRASTDTQYF. The CDR3 DNA sequence: TGTGCCAGCTCACCGAACAGGGCTAGCACAGATACGCAGTATTTT.

The CDR3 DNA follows: TGTGCCGCCCGGGACAGCATAGCGAACACTGAAGCTTTCTTT. The encoded protein is CAARDSIANTEAFF. The V call is TRBV19, the J call TRBJ1-1; 7 bases line up with TRBD1. The CDR3 totals 14 residues. V lost 11 bases, J lost 1 base, and 10 bases stayed unmatched. From germline, CDR1 is LNHDA and CDR2 SQIVND (reference sequence).

The V gene is TRBV2, the J gene TRBJ2-2; possible D gene TRBD2, 5 bases. The ends were cut back, 4 bases at V and 5 bases at J, with 20 bases in the middle. Germline CDR1 and CDR2: SNHLY and FYNNEI. The CDR3 runs 17 residues. The chain's CDR3 is CASSGTGLRSRTGELFF. DNA of the CDR3: TGTGCCAGCAGTGGGACCGGACTTAGATCGAGGACCGGGGAGCTGTTTTTT. The full variable domain, its missing parts supplied by reference TRBV2 and TRBJ2-2, is EPEVTQTPSHQVTQMGQEVILRCVPISNHLYFYWYRQILGQKVEFLVSFYNNEISEKSEIFDDQFSVERPDGSNFTLKIRSTKLEDSAMYFCASSGTGLRSRTGELFFGEGSRLTVL.

The J gene is TRBJ2-2, the V gene TRBV14; D might be TRBD2 (6 bases). V lost 0 bases and J lost 5, with 13 bases in between. The CDR3 is 16 amino acids. Germline-derived CDR1 and CDR2 are SGHDN and FVKESK. Written as DNA, the CDR3 is TGTGCCAGCAGCCAAGATAGCGGTAAAAGGACCGGGGAGCTGTTTTTT. Protein product: CASSQDSGKRTGELFF.

This clone was detected only once. The V and J genes are TRBV7-9 and TRBJ2-1, with 10 nucleotides matching TRBD2. Unmatched junction bases numbered 7, after V lost 5 bases and J lost 0 bases. Germline V gene sequence: CDR1 SEHNR, CDR2 FQNEAQ (reference sequence). This CDR3 spans 17 amino acids. The CDR3 loop reads CASSDGLAESSYNEQFF. The DNA for the CDR3 is TGTGCCAGCAGCGACGGACTAGCGGAGAGCTCCTACAATGAGCAGTTCTTC.

This chain joins TRBV19 and TRBJ1-3; the match to TRBD1 covers 8 bases. The germline V gene encodes CDR1 LNHDA and CDR2 SQIVND (reference sequence). The length of the CDR3 is 19 residues. Trimming removed 5 bases from V and 0 bases from J; junction bases left unmatched: 15. Here the CDR3 DNA reads TGTGCCAGTAGTCCCGCGGCAGGGGGCATAGGGAGCTCTGGAAACACCATATATTTT. This gives the protein CASSPAAGGIGSSGNTIYF.

This rearrangement joins TRBV9 to TRBJ2-3; 7 bases match TRBD2. The CDR3 runs to 17 residues. Looked up from germline, CDR1 is SGDLS and CDR2 is YYNGEE. J lost 1 base, V lost 3 bases, and 11 bases had no gene match. CDR3 sequence (DNA): TGTGCCAGCAGCGCGGGAGGTATGGGGTTCGGCACAGATACGCAGTATTTT. This codes for CASSAGGMGFGTDTQYF.

This clone was seen once. Other DNA variants within this sample encode the same CDR3. The chain links TRBV5-1 to TRBJ2-7, with 9 bases lining up with TRBD1. After removal of 4 bases from V and 2 bases from J, the junction contained 4 bases not matched to a gene. Germline V lookup: CDR1 SGHRS, CDR2 YFSETQ. This CDR3 is 14 amino acids long. The CDR3 DNA follows: TGCGCCAGCAGCCTGGGACAGGGCCCCTACGAGCAGTACTTC. The encoded protein is CASSLGQGPYEQYF.

The chain combines TRBV19 with TRBJ2-1; possibly TRBD2 for D (6 bases). Trimming took off 1 base at V and 4 bases at J, with 14 bases between the two ends. Germline CDR1 and CDR2: LNHDA and SQIVND (reference sequence). This CDR3 contains 16 residues. CDR3 protein: CASSIAGGEKYNEQFF. The CDR3 nucleotides read TGTGCCAGTAGTATAGCTGGCGGGGAGAAATACAATGAGCAGTTCTTC.